This entry features one TCR beta chain sequence. Its antigen is unknown. Base-call qualities are not available, and no considerably larger clone is one nucleotide away. The record originates from a study of T cell changes during pregnancy in multiple sclerosis (dated by TCRdb to between 2017 and 2020). Regarding the complete study: The study looked at changes in the T cell repertoire across pregnancy in women with multiple sclerosis.

Library preparation employed the immunoSEQ multiplex PCR assay. Here the immuneACCESS table is served through TCRdb, limited to in-frame sequences with V and J called. Missing clones are a known gap in these copies; in checked studies unresolved V genes cover under half, and the rest lacks a known reason. This sample has 25,000 to 35,000 clones in its table, and 92% of those were observed once. Around 5% of the sample belongs to the ten largest clones. The junction shows trimming of 2 bases on V and 4 bases on J, and the gene matches do not reach 5 bases of it. Measured from the cysteine to the phenylalanine, the CDR3 is 14 residues long. The read is trimmed to its CDR3 DNA, 42 bases read in frame from base 1. CDR1 is given as SGDLS and CDR2 as YYNGEE, both from the germline V gene.

This chain joins TRBV9 to TRBJ1-2, and TRBD1 aligns with 7 junction nucleotides. The clonotype comes from a female donor in good health, enrolled as a control in a pregnancy study. The sample was peripheral blood, taken in the first trimester of pregnancy. The base sequence is TGTGCCAGCAGCGTCCGAGGGGGCGGCTATGGCTACACCTTC. This yields the protein CASSVRGGGYGYTF.